This T cell receptor (beta chain) came from a study of blood T cell repertoires in COVID-19. Study summary: Samples of COVID-19 (acute and convalescent) were obtained from the United States, Italy and Spain.

Per the authors' pipeline: Using reference gene primer amplification, nucleated cell counts were estimated. Assay: immunoSEQ multiplex PCR; the TCRdb copy retains only in-frame clones and omits some. The DNA was the basis for D and trimming; V, J and clone size are from that table. Of approximately 290,000 clones listed, 89% are singletons. Seattle-derived patients entered the study during active infection and were followed longitudinally. CDR1 is LNHNV and CDR2 is YYDKDF in the germline V gene (reference sequence). The CDR3 has 16 amino acids. V lost 1 base, J lost 3 bases, and 12 bases lay in between.

The chain has TRBV15 and TRBJ1-4; tentatively, D is TRBD1 (5 bases). This TCR was recovered from a woman aged 30 to 39 with COVID-19, enrolled during active disease. Specimen: peripheral blood. The CDR3 DNA follows: TGTGCCACCAGCAGAGTGGTGGGGGGACCTAATGAAAAACTGTTTTTT. The encoded protein is CATSRVVGGPNEKLFF.